This T cell receptor (beta chain) was sequenced for a study of shared clonotypes between healthy human individuals. The V gene's germline CDR1 is KGHSH and CDR2 LQKENI. The CDR3 contains 14 residues. Trimming removed 1 base from V and 0 bases from J, with 6 bases in between. Produced via immunoSEQ multiplex PCR; TCRdb's table is partial and in-frame only. Of approximately 1,500,000 clones in the sample, around 97% were seen once. In this sample, this clone turned up once. This CDR3 is also generated by other DNA sequences in the sample. This rearrangement joins TRBV18 to TRBJ1-1; D call uncertain. The sample comprised naive CD4+ T cells sorted from blood. Subset: CD45RA+ positively selected. The source of this sequence is a young man in good health. The CDR3 bases are TGTGCCAGCTCACCACTTGGAATGAACACTGAAGCTTTCTTT. Its translation: CASSPLGMNTEAFF.